The 16 T cell receptor beta chains below all came from one sample that was sequenced in a study of cytomegalovirus exposure and HLA in healthy donors. PCR employed 60 Vbeta and 13 Jbeta primers. This table comes from immunoSEQ multiplex PCR, and its TCRdb copy is limited to in-frame clones, with some not included. The profile shows approximately 100,000 clones, about 77% of them singletons. Sequencing input: PBMCs. These receptors all stem from a woman younger than 35 in good health and CMV-seropositive.

The chain links TRBV7-2 to TRBJ2-7, with D uncertain. In germline, CDR1 is SGHTA, CDR2 FQGNSA. This CDR3 has 14 amino acids. The V and J ends lost 1 base and 1 base respectively, with 8 bases between them. The CDR3 sequence: CASSLDLTSYEQYF. CDR3 DNA: TGTGCCAGCAGCTTAGACCTGACATCCTACGAGCAGTACTTC.

The chain has TRBV5-1 and TRBJ2-7; D remains ambiguous. Trimming cost V 4 bases and J 0 bases, with 11 bases left between them. This CDR3 region has 14 residues. Germline V lookup: CDR1 SGHRS, CDR2 YFSETQ. The CDR3 region has the DNA TGCGCCAGCAGCGCCTTAGTCCCCTCCTACGAGCAGTACTTC. This encodes CASSALVPSYEQYF.

The rearrangement joins TRBV6-1 to TRBJ2-3; 12 bases align to TRBD2. The length of the CDR3 is 17 residues. Germline V gives CDR1 MNHNS, CDR2 SASEGT. The V and J ends lost 4 bases and 3 bases, in that order; junction bases with no gene match: 8. Here the CDR3 reads CASSAKLAGGGTDTQYF. CDR3 nucleotide sequence: TGTGCCAGCAGTGCGAAACTAGCGGGAGGAGGTACAGATACGCAGTATTTT.

The J gene is TRBJ1-1, the V gene TRBV7-9; perhaps TRBD1 as D (5 bases). From germline, CDR1 is SEHNR and CDR2 FQNEAQ (reference sequence). V lost 5 bases and J lost 0, with 10 bases in between. The CDR3 sequence is 14 residues long. In DNA, the CDR3 is TGTGCCAGCAGCGTCGACAGTTTGAACACTGAAGCTTTCTTT. Translation gives CASSVDSLNTEAFF.

The gene calls are TRBV7-2 and TRBJ1-2; D remains ambiguous. There are 15 residues in the CDR3. Germline V gives CDR1 SGHTA, CDR2 FQGNSA. Trimming removed 2 bases at V and 0 bases at J, with 10 bases between. In DNA, the CDR3 is TGTGCCAGCAGCTTAAGGAGGGAAGCTAACTATGGCTACACCTTC. It is translated as CASSLRREANYGYTF. The full variable domain, with the rest looked up from reference TRBV7-2 and TRBJ1-2, is GAGVSQSPSNKVTEKGKDVELRCDPISGHTALYWYRQSLGQGLEFLIYFQGNSAPDKSGLPSDRFSAERTGGSVSTLTIQRTQQEDSAVYLCASSLRREANYGYTFGSGTRLTVV.

The V and J genes are TRBV28 and TRBJ2-1; TRBD2 might be the D (6 bases). The CDR3 spans 16 residues. Germline V lookup: CDR1 MDHEN, CDR2 SYDVKM. The V and J ends lost 1 base and 0 bases respectively, with 10 bases between them. The CDR3 DNA sequence: TGTGCCAGCAGTTTATTTGGCGGGACCTCCTACAATGAGCAGTTCTTC. Encoded protein: CASSLFGGTSYNEQFF.

This clone was seen only a few times. The chain links TRBV18 to TRBJ2-5; maybe TRBD1 (6 bases). Germline CDR1 and CDR2: KGHSH and LQKENI. V gave up 5 bases and J gave up 5 bases, with 15 bases separating them. The CDR3 loop spans 14 amino acids. The DNA for the CDR3 is TGTGCCAGCTCAACAAACCAGGGGTTCGAGACCCAGTACTTC. Protein product: CASSTNQGFETQYF.

The CDR3 DNA follows: TGTGCCAGCGTTACTCCTAACTATGGCTACACCTTC. It is translated as CASVTPNYGYTF. The chain has TRBV28 and TRBJ1-2; no firm D call. V was pared by 8 bases and J by 0 bases, with 7 bases between. Germline CDR1 MDHEN, CDR2 SYDVKM. This CDR3 is built from 12 residues.

The CDR3 DNA reads as TGTGCCAGCAGCTTGGGGCTAGCGGGCCAGGGAGCTTACGAGCAGTACTTC. Protein sequence: CASSLGLAGQGAYEQYF. The chain combines TRBV5-4 with TRBJ2-7; 8 nucleotides match TRBD2. V lost 0 bases and J lost 4; bases outside the gene matches: 12. The CDR3 is 17 residues long. CDR1 is SGHNT and CDR2 is YYREEE in the germline V gene (reference sequence).

The chain uses TRBV5-1 and TRBJ2-7, with 10 bases identical to TRBD1. V shed 4 bases and J 2 bases; nucleotides not matched to a gene: 6. Germline-derived CDR1 and CDR2 are SGHRS and YFSETQ. There are 15 residues in the CDR3. CDR3 sequence: CASSTGTGVTYEQYF. CDR3 bases: TGCGCCAGCAGCACCGGGACAGGGGTGACCTACGAGCAGTACTTC. The entire variable domain, with the rest obtained from reference TRBV5-1 and TRBJ2-7, is as follows: KAGVTQTPRYLIKTRGQQVTLSCSPISGHRSVSWYQQTPGQGLQFLFEYFSETQRNKGNFPGRFSGRQFSNSRSEMNVSTLELGDSALYLCASSTGTGVTYEQYFGPGTRLTVT.

The chain couples TRBV27 to TRBJ2-7; tentatively, D is TRBD1 (6 bases). Germline V gene lookup returns CDR1 MNHEY and CDR2 SMNVEV (reference sequence). CDR3 length equals 14 residues. Trimming removed 5 bases from V and 1 base from J, with 12 bases in between. The CDR3 DNA sequence: TGTGCCAGCAGTCTTTCAGGGGATTCCTACGAGCAGTACTTC. It codes for CASSLSGDSYEQYF.

This clone was observed a handful of times. The V and J genes are TRBV6-1 and TRBJ1-4; tentatively, D is TRBD1 (6 bases). The CDR3 loop spans 15 amino acids. CDR1 and CDR2 from the germline V gene are MNHNS and SASEGT. V was pared by 0 bases and J by 8 bases, with 13 bases between. The CDR3 coding sequence is TGTGCCAGCAGTGAAGCCCCCGACAGGAAGGAAAAACTGTTTTTT. Protein sequence: CASSEAPDRKEKLFF.

The CDR3 protein is CASSLRDGSGYNEQFF. Here the CDR3 DNA reads TGTGCCAGCAGCTTGAGGGACGGGAGCGGATACAATGAGCAGTTCTTC. The J gene is TRBJ2-1, the V gene TRBV7-2, with D possibly being TRBD2 (6 bases). V lost 3 bases and J lost 4, with 16 bases in between. The CDR3 has 16 residues. Per the germline V gene, CDR1 is SGHTA and CDR2 is FQGNSA. The full variable domain, completed using reference TRBV7-2 and TRBJ2-1, is GAGVSQSPSNKVTEKGKDVELRCDPISGHTALYWYRQSLGQGLEFLIYFQGNSAPDKSGLPSDRFSAERTGGSVSTLTIQRTQQEDSAVYLCASSLRDGSGYNEQFFGPGTRLTVL.

In its sample, this clone was seen once. The chain recombines TRBV7-9 with TRBJ1-2; D is unresolved. The germline V gene has CDR1 SEHNR and CDR2 FQNEAQ (reference sequence). CDR3 length: 13 residues. V was pared by 1 base and J by 5 bases, with 8 bases between. The CDR3 sequence: CASSLGSRYGYTF. CDR3 nucleotides: TGTGCCAGCAGCTTAGGAAGTAGATATGGCTACACCTTC.

This sequence joins TRBV29-1 and TRBJ1-4, with a tentative D call TRBD1 (5 bases). The CDR3 is 15 amino acids. V was shortened by 4 bases and J by 7 bases, with 19 bases between the two germline ends. Germline values: CDR1 SQVTM, CDR2 ANQGSEA. The CDR3 sequence is CSVAEWGQGGEKLFF. CDR3 DNA sequence: TGCAGCGTTGCTGAGTGGGGCCAGGGAGGTGAAAAACTGTTTTTT.

The chain uses TRBV6-4 and TRBJ2-3; tentative D call: TRBD2 (6 bases). This CDR3 region has 16 residues. The germline V and J ends were trimmed by 0 bases and 2 bases, with 12 bases remaining between them. Germline CDR1 is MRHNA and CDR2 is SNTAGT. The CDR3 sequence: CASSDSEGADTDTQYF. The CDR3, as DNA: TGTGCCAGCAGTGACTCGGAGGGAGCCGACACAGATACGCAGTATTTT.